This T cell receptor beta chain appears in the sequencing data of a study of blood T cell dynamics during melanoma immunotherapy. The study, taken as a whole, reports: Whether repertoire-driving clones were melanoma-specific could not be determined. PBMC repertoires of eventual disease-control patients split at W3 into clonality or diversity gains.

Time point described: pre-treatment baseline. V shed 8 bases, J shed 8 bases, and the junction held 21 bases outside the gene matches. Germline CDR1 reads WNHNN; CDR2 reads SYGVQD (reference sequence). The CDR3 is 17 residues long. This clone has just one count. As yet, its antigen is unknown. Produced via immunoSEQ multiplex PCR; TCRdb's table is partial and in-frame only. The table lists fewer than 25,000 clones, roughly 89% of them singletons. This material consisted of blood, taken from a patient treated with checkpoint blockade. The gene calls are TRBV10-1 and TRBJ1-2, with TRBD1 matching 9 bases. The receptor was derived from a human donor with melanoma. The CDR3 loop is CASHYRDRELSGGGYTF. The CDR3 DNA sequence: TGCGCCAGCCACTACCGGGACAGGGAGCTTTCAGGTGGCGGCTACACCTTC.